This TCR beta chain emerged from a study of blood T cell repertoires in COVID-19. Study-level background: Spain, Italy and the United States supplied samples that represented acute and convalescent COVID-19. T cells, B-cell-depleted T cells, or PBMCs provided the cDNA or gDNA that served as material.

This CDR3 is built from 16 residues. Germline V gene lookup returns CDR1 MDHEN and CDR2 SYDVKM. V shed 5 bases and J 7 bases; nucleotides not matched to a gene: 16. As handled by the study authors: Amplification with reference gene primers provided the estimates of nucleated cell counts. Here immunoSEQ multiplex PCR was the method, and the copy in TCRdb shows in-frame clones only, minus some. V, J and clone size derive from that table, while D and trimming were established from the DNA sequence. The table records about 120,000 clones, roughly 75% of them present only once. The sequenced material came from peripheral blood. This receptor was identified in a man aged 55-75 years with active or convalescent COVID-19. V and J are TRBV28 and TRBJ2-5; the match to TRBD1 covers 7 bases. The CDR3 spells CASSPYRRQGKVTQYF. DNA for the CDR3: TGTGCCAGCAGTCCCTATAGAAGACAGGGTAAAGTGACCCAGTACTTC.